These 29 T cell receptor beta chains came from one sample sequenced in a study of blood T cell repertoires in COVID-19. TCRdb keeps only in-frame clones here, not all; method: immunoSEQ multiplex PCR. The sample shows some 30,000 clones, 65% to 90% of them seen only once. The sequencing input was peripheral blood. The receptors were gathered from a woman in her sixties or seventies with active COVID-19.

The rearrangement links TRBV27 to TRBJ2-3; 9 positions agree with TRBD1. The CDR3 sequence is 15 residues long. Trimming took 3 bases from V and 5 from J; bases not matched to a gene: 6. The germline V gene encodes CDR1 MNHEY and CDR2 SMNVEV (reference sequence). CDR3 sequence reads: CASSFGTGPLDTQYF. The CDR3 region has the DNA TGTGCCAGCAGTTTCGGGACAGGGCCATTAGATACGCAGTATTTT.

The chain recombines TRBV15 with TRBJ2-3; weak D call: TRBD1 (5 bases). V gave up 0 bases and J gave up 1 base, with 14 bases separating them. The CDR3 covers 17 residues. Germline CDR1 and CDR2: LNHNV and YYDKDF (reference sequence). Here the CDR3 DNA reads TGTGCCACCAGCAGAGATCTCGACAGCGAGGGCACAGATACGCAGTATTTT. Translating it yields CATSRDLDSEGTDTQYF.

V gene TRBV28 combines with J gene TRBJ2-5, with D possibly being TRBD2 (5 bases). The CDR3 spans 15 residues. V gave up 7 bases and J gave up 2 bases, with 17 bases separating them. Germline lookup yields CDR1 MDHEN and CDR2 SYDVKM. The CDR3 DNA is TGTGCCAGCACTACACCCGTAGGCGGGCAAGAGACCCAGTACTTC. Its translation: CASTTPVGGQETQYF.

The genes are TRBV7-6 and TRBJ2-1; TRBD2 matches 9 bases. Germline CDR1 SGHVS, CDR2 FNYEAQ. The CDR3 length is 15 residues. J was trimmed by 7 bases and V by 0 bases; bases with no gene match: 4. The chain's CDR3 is CASSLAVSGRNEQFF. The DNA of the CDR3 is TGTGCCAGCAGCTTAGCGGTTAGCGGGAGAAATGAGCAGTTCTTC.

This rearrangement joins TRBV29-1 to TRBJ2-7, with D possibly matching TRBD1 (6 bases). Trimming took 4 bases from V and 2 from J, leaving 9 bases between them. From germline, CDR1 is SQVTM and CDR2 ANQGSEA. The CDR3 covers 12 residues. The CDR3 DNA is TGCAGCGTTGCGTCAGGGGCCTACGAGCAGTACTTC. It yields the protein CSVASGAYEQYF.

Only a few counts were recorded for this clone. The DNA for the CDR3 is TGTGCCAGTAGTATCGGTGTTGCGGGTCAGCCCCAGCATTTT. It codes for CASSIGVAGQPQHF. V is TRBV19 and J is TRBJ1-5; D ambiguous. The CDR3 runs to 14 residues. Germline V gene lookup returns CDR1 LNHDA and CDR2 SQIVND (reference sequence). The V gene lost 3 bases and the J gene lost 6 bases, with 12 bases spanning the gap. The whole variable domain, remainder taken from reference TRBV19 and TRBJ1-5, is DGGITQSPKYLFRKEGQNVTLSCEQNLNHDAMYWYRQDPGQGLRLIYYSQIVNDFQKGDIAEGYSVSREKKESFPLTVTSAQKNPTAFYLCASSIGVAGQPQHFGDGTRLSIL.

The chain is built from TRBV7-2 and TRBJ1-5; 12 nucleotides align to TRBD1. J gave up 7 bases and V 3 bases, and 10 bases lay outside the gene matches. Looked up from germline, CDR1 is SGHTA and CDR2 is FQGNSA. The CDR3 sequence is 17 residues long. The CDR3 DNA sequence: TGTGCCAGCAGCTTGGGACAGGGGGCGGGATTGCCACAGCCCCAGCATTTT. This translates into CASSLGQGAGLPQPQHF.

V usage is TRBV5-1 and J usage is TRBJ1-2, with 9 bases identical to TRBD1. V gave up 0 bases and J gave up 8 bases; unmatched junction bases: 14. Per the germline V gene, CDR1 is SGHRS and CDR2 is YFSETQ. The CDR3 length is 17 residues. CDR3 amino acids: CASSLAGQGRSLYGYTF. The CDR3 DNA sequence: TGCGCCAGCAGCTTGGCGGGACAGGGTCGCTCCCTCTACGGCTACACCTTC.

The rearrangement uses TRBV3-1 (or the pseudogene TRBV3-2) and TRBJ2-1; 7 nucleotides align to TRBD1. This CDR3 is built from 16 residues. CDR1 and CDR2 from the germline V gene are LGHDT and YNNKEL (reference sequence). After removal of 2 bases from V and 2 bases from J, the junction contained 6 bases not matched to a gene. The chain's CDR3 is CASSQLRDSTYNEQFF. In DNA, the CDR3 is TGTGCCAGCAGCCAACTAAGGGACAGTACCTACAATGAGCAGTTCTTC.

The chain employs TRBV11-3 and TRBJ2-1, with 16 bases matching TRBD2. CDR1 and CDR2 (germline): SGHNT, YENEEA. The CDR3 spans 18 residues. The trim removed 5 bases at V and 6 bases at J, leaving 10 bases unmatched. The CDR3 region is CASSAGTSGRGGGNEQFF. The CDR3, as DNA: TGTGCCAGCAGCGCCGGGACTAGCGGGAGGGGCGGGGGCAATGAGCAGTTCTTC.

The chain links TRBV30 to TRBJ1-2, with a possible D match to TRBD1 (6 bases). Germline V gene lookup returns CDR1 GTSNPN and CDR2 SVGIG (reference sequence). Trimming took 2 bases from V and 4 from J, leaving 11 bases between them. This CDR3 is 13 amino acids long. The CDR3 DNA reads TGTGCCTGGAGTCCACAGGGCAGCTATGGCTACACCTTC. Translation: CAWSPQGSYGYTF.

CDR3 amino acids: CASSSLNPGTDYLYGYTF. Here the CDR3 DNA reads TGTGCCAGCAGTTCCCTTAACCCCGGGACAGATTACCTCTATGGCTACACCTTC. The chain joins TRBV27 to TRBJ1-2; 7 nucleotides agree with TRBD1. With V trimmed by 4 bases and J by 4 bases, 18 bases remained unmatched. CDR1 is MNHEY and CDR2 is SMNVEV in the germline V gene (reference sequence). The length of the CDR3 is 18 residues.

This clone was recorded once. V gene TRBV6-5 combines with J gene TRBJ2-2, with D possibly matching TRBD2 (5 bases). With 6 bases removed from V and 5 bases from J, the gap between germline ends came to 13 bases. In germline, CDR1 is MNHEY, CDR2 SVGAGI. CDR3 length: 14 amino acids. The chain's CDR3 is CASSRRTETGELFF. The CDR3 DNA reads TGTGCCAGCAGCCGAAGGACTGAGACCGGGGAGCTGTTTTTT.

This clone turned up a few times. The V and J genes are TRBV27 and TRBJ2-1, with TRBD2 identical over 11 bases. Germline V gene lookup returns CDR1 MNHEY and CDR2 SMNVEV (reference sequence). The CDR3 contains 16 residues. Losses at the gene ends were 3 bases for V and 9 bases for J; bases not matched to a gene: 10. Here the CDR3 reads CASSFRLAGMFGEQFF. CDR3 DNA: TGTGCCAGCAGTTTCCGACTAGCGGGAATGTTTGGTGAGCAGTTCTTC.

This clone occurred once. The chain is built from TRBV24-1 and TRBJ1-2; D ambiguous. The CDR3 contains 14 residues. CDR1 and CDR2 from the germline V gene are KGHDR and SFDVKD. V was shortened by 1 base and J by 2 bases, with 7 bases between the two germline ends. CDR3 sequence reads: CATSDFGGNYGYTF. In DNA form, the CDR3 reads TGTGCCACCAGTGATTTCGGCGGGAACTATGGCTACACCTTC.

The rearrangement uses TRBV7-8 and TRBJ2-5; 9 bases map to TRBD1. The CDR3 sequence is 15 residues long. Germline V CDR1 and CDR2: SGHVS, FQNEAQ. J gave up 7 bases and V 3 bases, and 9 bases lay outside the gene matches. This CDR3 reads CASSFRDRALGTQYF. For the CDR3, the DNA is TGTGCCAGCAGCTTCCGGGACAGGGCCCTAGGGACCCAGTACTTC.

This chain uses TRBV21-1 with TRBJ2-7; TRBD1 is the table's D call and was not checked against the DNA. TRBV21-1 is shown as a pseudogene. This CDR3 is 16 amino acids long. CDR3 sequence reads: CASSKVRQGASYEQYF. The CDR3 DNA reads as TGTGCCAGCAGCAAAGTAAGACAGGGGGCTTCCTACGAGCAGTACTTC.

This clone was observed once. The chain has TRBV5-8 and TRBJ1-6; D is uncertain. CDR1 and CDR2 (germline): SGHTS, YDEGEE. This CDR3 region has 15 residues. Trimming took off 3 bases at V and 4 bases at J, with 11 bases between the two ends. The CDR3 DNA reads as TGTGCCAGCAGCTCCCAGGTTTCATATAATTCACCCCTCCACTTT. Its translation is CASSSQVSYNSPLHF. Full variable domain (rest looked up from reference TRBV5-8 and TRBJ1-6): EAGVTQSPTHLIKTRGQQATLRCSPISGHTSVYWYQQALGLGLQFLLWYDEGEERNRGNFPPRFSGRQFPNYSSELNVNALELEDSALYLCASSSQVSYNSPLHFGNGTRLTVT.

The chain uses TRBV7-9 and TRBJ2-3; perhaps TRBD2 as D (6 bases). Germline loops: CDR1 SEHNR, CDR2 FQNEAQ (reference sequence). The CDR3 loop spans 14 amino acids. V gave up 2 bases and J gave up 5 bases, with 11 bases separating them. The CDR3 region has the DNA TGTGCCAGCAGCTTAATGCAGGGAGGAGATACGCAGTATTTT. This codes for CASSLMQGGDTQYF.

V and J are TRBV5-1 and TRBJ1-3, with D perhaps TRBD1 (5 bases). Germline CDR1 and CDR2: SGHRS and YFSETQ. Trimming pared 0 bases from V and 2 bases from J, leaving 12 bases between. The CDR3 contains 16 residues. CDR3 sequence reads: CASSLAGTATGNTIYF. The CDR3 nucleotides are TGCGCCAGCAGCTTGGCCGGGACTGCAACTGGAAACACCATATATTTT.

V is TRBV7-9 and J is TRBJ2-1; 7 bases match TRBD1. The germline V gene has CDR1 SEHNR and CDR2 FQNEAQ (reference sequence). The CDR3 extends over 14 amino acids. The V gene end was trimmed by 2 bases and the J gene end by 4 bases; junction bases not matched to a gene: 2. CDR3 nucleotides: TGTGCCAGCAGCTTATTCAGGGGGTACAATGAGCAGTTCTTC. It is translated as CASSLFRGYNEQFF.

CDR3: CASSVLAGVGNEQFF. The CDR3 nucleotides are TGTGCCAGCAGTGTCTTAGCGGGAGTGGGCAATGAGCAGTTCTTC. The chain combines TRBV6-4 with TRBJ2-1; 9 bases fit TRBD2. The germline CDR1 and CDR2 sequences are MRHNA and SNTAGT. Losses at the gene ends were 4 bases for V and 6 bases for J; bases not matched to a gene: 7. CDR3 size: 15 residues.

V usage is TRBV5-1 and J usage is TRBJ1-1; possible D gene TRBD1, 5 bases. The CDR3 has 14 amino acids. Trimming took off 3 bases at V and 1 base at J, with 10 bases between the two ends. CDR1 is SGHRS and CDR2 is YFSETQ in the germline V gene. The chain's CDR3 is CASSSAQGNTEAFF. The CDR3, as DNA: TGCGCCAGCAGCTCCGCCCAGGGGAACACTGAAGCTTTCTTT.

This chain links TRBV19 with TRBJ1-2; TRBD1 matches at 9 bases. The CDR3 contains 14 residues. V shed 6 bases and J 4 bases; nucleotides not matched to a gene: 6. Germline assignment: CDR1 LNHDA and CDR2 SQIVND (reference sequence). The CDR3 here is CASRGQGMGYGYTF. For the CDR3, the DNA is TGTGCCAGTAGGGGACAGGGAATGGGCTATGGCTACACCTTC.

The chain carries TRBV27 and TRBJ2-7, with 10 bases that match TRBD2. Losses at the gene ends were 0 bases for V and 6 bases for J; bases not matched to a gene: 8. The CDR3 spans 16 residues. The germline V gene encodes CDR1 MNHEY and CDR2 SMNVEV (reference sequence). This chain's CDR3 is CASSLSRASGRREQYF. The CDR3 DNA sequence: TGTGCCAGCAGTTTATCGAGGGCTAGCGGGAGACGCGAGCAGTACTTC.

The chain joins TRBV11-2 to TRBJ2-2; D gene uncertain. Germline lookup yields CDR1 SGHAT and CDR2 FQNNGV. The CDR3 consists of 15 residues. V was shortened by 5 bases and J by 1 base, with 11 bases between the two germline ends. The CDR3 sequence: CASSPRSLNTGELFF. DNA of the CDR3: TGTGCCAGCAGCCCCCGGAGCCTGAACACCGGGGAGCTGTTTTTT.

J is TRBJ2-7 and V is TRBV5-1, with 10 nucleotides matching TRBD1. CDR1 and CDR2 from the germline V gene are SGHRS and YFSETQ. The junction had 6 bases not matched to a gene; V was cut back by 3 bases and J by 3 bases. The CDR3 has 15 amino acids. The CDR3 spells CASSSPGQGSYEQYF. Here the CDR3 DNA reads TGCGCCAGCAGCTCCCCGGGACAGGGGAGCTACGAGCAGTACTTC.

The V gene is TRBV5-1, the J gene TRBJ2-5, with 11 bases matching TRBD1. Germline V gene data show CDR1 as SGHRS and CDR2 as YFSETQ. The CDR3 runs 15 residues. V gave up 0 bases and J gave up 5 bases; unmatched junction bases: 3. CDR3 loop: CASSLGTGGRETQYF. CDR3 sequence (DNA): TGCGCCAGCAGCTTGGGGACAGGGGGCAGGGAGACCCAGTACTTC.

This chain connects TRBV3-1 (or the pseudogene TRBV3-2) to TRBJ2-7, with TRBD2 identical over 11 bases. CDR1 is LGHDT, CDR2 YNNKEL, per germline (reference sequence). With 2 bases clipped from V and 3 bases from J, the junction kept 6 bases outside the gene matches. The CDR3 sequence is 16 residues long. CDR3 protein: CASSQYRLAGNYEQYF. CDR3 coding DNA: TGTGCCAGCAGCCAATATCGACTAGCGGGGAACTACGAGCAGTACTTC.